Presented here are 21 T cell receptor beta chains from one specimen sequenced in a study of T cells after yellow fever vaccination. TCRdb independently ran MiXCR on the 5' RACE reads; one entry per CDR3 protein. The repertoire has 350,000 to 550,000 distinct CDR3 sequences, approximately 18% of them found once; the top ten carry roughly a sixth. The specimen comprised PBMCs, sampled before the yellow fever booster vaccination. These receptor sequences come from a man in his late teens or twenties who received the YFV17D yellow fever vaccine.

The V gene is TRBV5-6, the J gene TRBJ1-1; TRBD1 matches at 10 bases. From germline, CDR1 is SGHDT and CDR2 YYEEEE. The CDR3 totals 16 residues. V gave up 1 base and J gave up 4 bases; unmatched junction bases: 7. The CDR3 region has the DNA TGTGCCAGCAGCTTGATTGACGGGGACAGGGGCACTGAAGCTTTCTTT. Protein: CASSLIDGDRGTEAFF.

V is TRBV20-1 and J is TRBJ2-5; 7 nucleotides align to TRBD2. Per the germline V gene, CDR1 is DFQATT and CDR2 is SNEGSKA (reference sequence). The CDR3 length is 13 residues. Trimming cost V 6 bases and J 9 bases; bases outside gene matches: 13. As DNA, the CDR3 is TGCAGTGCCACCCGGGGGGAATTAAGGTCCCAGTACTTC. Encoded protein: CSATRGELRSQYF.

The chain uses TRBV20-1 and TRBJ2-7, with TRBD1 as a possible D gene (6 bases). There are 16 residues in the CDR3. CDR1 and CDR2 from the germline V gene are DFQATT and SNEGSKA (reference sequence). V was trimmed by 0 bases and J by 0 bases, leaving 15 bases between them. Written as DNA, the CDR3 is TGCAGTGCTAGAGATCTCTACAGGGCGAGCTCCTACGAGCAGTACGTC. It yields the protein CSARDLYRASSYEQYV.

The sample holds a few counts of this clonotype. The V call is TRBV15, the J call TRBJ2-7; D call uncertain. V lost 0 bases to trimming and J lost 4 bases, with 10 bases between them. The CDR3 is 14 residues long. Germline lookup yields CDR1 LNHNV and CDR2 YYDKDF (reference sequence). CDR3 protein: CATSRDLLGYEQYV. The DNA for the CDR3 is TGTGCCACCAGCAGAGATCTCTTAGGGTACGAGCAGTACGTC.

This clonotype was observed many times. The chain employs TRBV7-2 and TRBJ1-2; 8 nucleotides match TRBD1. J gave up 0 bases and V 4 bases, and 4 bases lay outside the gene matches. This CDR3 contains 15 residues. The germline gives CDR1 SGHTA, CDR2 FQGNSA. The CDR3 sequence: CASSSRDRPNYGYTF. CDR3 bases: TGTGCCAGCAGCTCAAGGGACAGGCCTAACTATGGCTACACCTTC.

The sample holds many counts of this clonotype. CDR3 amino acids: CSASPDSYQYNEQFF. The CDR3 nucleotides are TGCAGTGCTAGCCCTGACTCATACCAGTACAATGAGCAGTTCTTC. The chain combines TRBV20-1 with TRBJ2-1; D not resolved. V was shortened by 3 bases and J by 4 bases, with 16 bases between the two germline ends. CDR1 and CDR2 from the germline V gene are DFQATT and SNEGSKA (reference sequence). This CDR3 region has 15 residues.

The sample holds one count of this clonotype. Compared with germline, one end of the junction differs, possibly owing to a read error. The rearrangement joins TRBV27 to TRBJ1-1; no clear D. The CDR3 runs 13 residues. The V gene's germline CDR1 is MNHEY and CDR2 SMNVEV (reference sequence). In DNA, the CDR3 is TGTGCCAGCACCACCTACGGGAACACTGTAGCTTTCTTT. Its protein product is CASTTYGNTVAFF.

At least ten counts were recorded for this clonotype. The CDR3 is CSASAITGEWNEQFF. The CDR3 coding sequence is TGCAGTGCTAGTGCCATCACAGGGGAGTGGAATGAGCAGTTCTTC. The chain carries TRBV20-1 and TRBJ2-1, with 7 bases aligning to TRBD1. This CDR3 spans 15 amino acids. With 3 bases clipped from V and 7 bases from J, the junction kept 12 bases outside the gene matches. Germline V gene data show CDR1 as DFQATT and CDR2 as SNEGSKA (reference sequence).

The chain uses TRBV12-3 or TRBV12-4 and TRBJ2-1; 8 nucleotides agree with TRBD2. V trimming: 8 bases; J trimming: 4 bases; junction bases outside the gene matches: 10. CDR3 length equals 15 residues. The DNA for the CDR3 is TGTGCCAGCGCACTCGGGCGGGGGGAATACAATGAGCAGTTCTTC. Amino acids: CASALGRGEYNEQFF.

The rearrangement links TRBV9 to TRBJ1-2, with 9 bases fitting TRBD1. Germline CDR1 SGDLS, CDR2 YYNGEE. Unmatched junction bases numbered 7, after V lost 3 bases and J lost 4 bases. The CDR3 extends over 15 amino acids. The CDR3: CASSDGTGRPYGYTF. The CDR3 coding sequence is TGTGCCAGCAGCGACGGGACAGGGAGACCCTATGGCTACACCTTC.

This clonotype was counted only a few times. The chain couples TRBV6-9 to TRBJ1-5; 8 positions match TRBD1. The CDR3 consists of 15 residues. Germline V gene data show CDR1 as MNHGY and CDR2 as SVAAGI. J lost 3 bases, V lost 6 bases, and 7 bases had no gene match. This chain's CDR3 is CASSLGQGLNQPQHF. CDR3 coding DNA: TGTGCCAGCAGCCTTGGACAGGGACTCAATCAGCCCCAGCATTTT.

The V gene is TRBV5-8, the J gene TRBJ2-3, with D possibly matching TRBD1 (6 bases). This CDR3 is 15 amino acids long. In germline, CDR1 is SGHTS, CDR2 YDEGEE. Deletions cut 5 bases from V and 0 bases from J, with 13 bases between. This chain's CDR3 is CASRTPGTSTDTQYF. The CDR3 bases are TGTGCCAGCAGAACTCCCGGGACAAGCACAGATACGCAGTATTTT. Based on the CDR3 plus reference TRBV5-8 and TRBJ2-3, the full variable domain is EAGVTQSPTHLIKTRGQQATLRCSPISGHTSVYWYQQALGLGLQFLLWYDEGEERNRGNFPPRFSGRQFPNYSSELNVNALELEDSALYLCASRTPGTSTDTQYFGPGTRLTVL.

The chain recombines TRBV28 with TRBJ1-2; possible D gene TRBD1, 6 bases. The CDR3 totals 12 residues. Looked up from germline, CDR1 is MDHEN and CDR2 is SYDVKM. V lost 5 bases to trimming and J lost 8 bases, with 12 bases between them. The CDR3 DNA is TGTGCCAGCAGTCTACAGGGAAAAGGCTACACCTTC. It translates to CASSLQGKGYTF.

This clonotype was seen a handful of times. The chain couples TRBV6-2 or TRBV6-3 to TRBJ2-7; 10 bases match TRBD1. The V gene's germline CDR1 is MNHEY and CDR2 SVGEGT. The length of the CDR3 is 14 residues. Trimming removed 7 bases from V and 5 bases from J; junction bases left unmatched: 8. DNA of the CDR3: TGTGCCAGCACCCCGGACAGGGGGGCCCACGAGCAGTACGTC. This encodes CASTPDRGAHEQYV.

The V and J genes are TRBV11-2 and TRBJ2-5, with TRBD2 identical over 7 bases. Germline V lookup: CDR1 SGHAT, CDR2 FQNNGV. The CDR3 consists of 16 residues. V was pared by 1 base and J by 1 base, with 6 bases of the junction left unmatched. Here the CDR3 DNA reads TGTGCCAGCAGCTTAGCACCGGGGGGATTCCAAGAGACCCAGTACTTC. Its protein is CASSLAPGGFQETQYF.

Only a few counts were recorded for this clonotype. The chain links TRBV6-2 or TRBV6-3 to TRBJ2-7; 7 nucleotides agree with TRBD1. Losses at the gene ends were 0 bases for V and 6 bases for J; bases not matched to a gene: 14. Germline CDR1 reads MNHEY; CDR2 reads SVGEGT. This CDR3 region has 17 residues. CDR3: CASSYSPHRGGFAEQYV. The CDR3 bases are TGTGCCAGCAGTTACTCGCCCCACAGGGGTGGTTTTGCCGAGCAGTACGTC.

The chain combines TRBV27 with TRBJ1-2, with 8 bases lining up with TRBD1. The CDR3 runs 16 residues. Germline V CDR1 and CDR2: MNHEY, SMNVEV (reference sequence). Unmatched junction bases numbered 11, after V lost 0 bases and J lost 8 bases. CDR3 nucleotides: TGTGCCAGCAGTTTATCGATCACAGGGGGAGGTGAGGGCTACACCTTC. Amino acid sequence: CASSLSITGGGEGYTF.

V usage is TRBV3-1 and J usage is TRBJ1-3; 7 bases align to TRBD1. The CDR3 is 16 residues long. V lost 1 base to trimming and J lost 3 bases; unmatched junction nucleotides: 6. CDR1 and CDR2 from the germline V gene are LGHDT and YNNKEL (reference sequence). The DNA for the CDR3 is TGTGCCAGCAGCCAAGGTCCAGGGGGAAGTGGAAACACCATATATTTT. As protein: CASSQGPGGSGNTIYF.

This chain links TRBV7-2 with TRBJ2-3; perhaps TRBD2 as D (7 bases). V was clipped by 5 bases and J by 0 bases, with 15 bases between them. The germline V gene has CDR1 SGHTA and CDR2 FQGNSA. CDR3 length: 16 residues. The CDR3 DNA reads TGTGCCAGCAGCGACCGCGGGGGCCTAAGCACAGATACGCAGTATTTT. This codes for CASSDRGGLSTDTQYF.

The chain carries TRBV12-3 or TRBV12-4 and TRBJ2-1, with TRBD1 identical over 9 bases. The CDR3 has 17 residues. J lost 5 bases, V lost 4 bases, and 12 bases had no gene match. For the CDR3, the DNA is TGTGCCAGCAGTTCCTTGACAGGGGGGAAAAGGGACAATGAGCAGTTCTTC. Protein: CASSSLTGGKRDNEQFF.

This clonotype turned up a few times. The V call is TRBV5-1, the J call TRBJ1-2; unclear D gene. Deletions cut 7 bases from V and 8 bases from J, with 24 bases between. The germline V gene encodes CDR1 SGHRS and CDR2 YFSETQ. The CDR3 consists of 15 residues. The CDR3 DNA reads TGCGCCAGCGCGACTACCCGGGAGGAATTGGGGGGCTACACCTTC. Translation gives CASATTREELGGYTF.